This T cell receptor beta chain was retrieved from a study of human versus mouse CDR3 diversity and MHC coevolution. Using immunoSEQ multiplex PCR, the repertoire was profiled, and TCRdb retains in-frame clones only, with some absent. The sample has about 81,000 clones; 93% are singletons. V shed 0 bases and J shed 5 bases, with 12 bases lying between them. This CDR3 region has 15 residues. Germline V gives CDR1 SGDLS, CDR2 YYNGEE. Worth noting for this clone: Antigen specificity is unknown.

Sorting isolated naive CD4 T cells lacking CD45RO and expressing CD62L. Study-wide findings and caveats: Over 5 MHC II alleles selected the human T cells. Human CDR3s averaged more deletions and insertions than mouse CDR3s. Roughly 1.5 million TCR beta clonotypes were estimated for humans, the largest repertoire.

The genes are TRBV9 and TRBJ2-1; D not certain. This receptor was identified in a person aged 30-70 years in good health. The sequencing sample was made of naive CD4+ T cells from blood. Noted subset: CD45RO-negative CD62L-positive naive CD4 T cells. CDR3 protein: CASSVGAQTNNEQFF. CDR3 in DNA: TGTGCCAGCAGCGTAGGCGCACAGACAAACAATGAGCAGTTCTTC. Combining the CDR3 with reference TRBV9 and TRBJ2-1 gives the whole variable domain DSGVTQTPKHLITATGQRVTLRCSPRSGDLSVYWYQQSLDQGLQFLIQYYNGEERAKGNILERFSAQQFPDLHSELNLSSLELGDSALYFCASSVGAQTNNEQFFGPGTRLTVL.